What follows are 4 T cell receptor beta chains derived from one specimen sequenced in a study of T cells after yellow fever vaccination. TCRdb independently ran MiXCR on the 5' RACE reads; one entry per CDR3 protein. The sample lists 450,000 to 600,000 distinct CDR3 sequences, 13% seen once, with around an eighth in the top ten. The sample in question was PBMCs, obtained on the day of the yellow fever booster vaccination. These receptors originate from a young man who received the YFV17D yellow fever vaccine.

This clonotype was seen only a few times. This chain connects TRBV4-2 to TRBJ2-2, with a weak D call TRBD1 (6 bases). CDR1 and CDR2 (germline): LGHNA, YNFKEQ. The CDR3 runs to 17 residues. Trimming shortened V by 2 bases and J by 4 bases, and 17 bases separated the two germline ends. CDR3 loop: CASSQKTGKSVTGELFF. Here the CDR3 DNA reads TGTGCCAGCAGCCAAAAAACAGGGAAATCAGTCACCGGGGAGCTGTTTTTT.

In this sample, this clonotype turned up a few times. V gene TRBV7-2 combines with J gene TRBJ2-7, with D perhaps TRBD2 (5 bases). CDR3 size: 13 residues. Trimming left V 2 bases short and J 5 bases short, with 10 bases between. Germline CDR1 and CDR2: SGHTA and FQGNSA. CDR3 in DNA: TGTGCCAGCAGCTTATCGGGGAGTCACGAGCAGTACTTC. It encodes CASSLSGSHEQYF.

The rearrangement uses TRBV5-1 and TRBJ2-1; D possibly corresponds to TRBD1 (6 bases). Germline V gene data show CDR1 as SGHRS and CDR2 as YFSETQ. CDR3 length: 14 residues. Trimming took 5 bases from V and 4 from J, leaving 13 bases between them. CDR3 in amino acids: CASSPMDSYNEQFF. The CDR3 nucleotides are TGCGCCAGCAGTCCGATGGACAGTTACAATGAGCAGTTCTTC.

This chain joins TRBV12-3 or TRBV12-4 and TRBJ1-5; D remains unclear. The CDR3 runs 15 residues. The germline V and J ends were trimmed by 1 base and 5 bases, with 12 bases remaining between them. CDR3 nucleotides: TGTGCCAGCAGTTTAGGCCCCCGGGTGGATCAGCCCCAGCATTTT. Translating gives CASSLGPRVDQPQHF.